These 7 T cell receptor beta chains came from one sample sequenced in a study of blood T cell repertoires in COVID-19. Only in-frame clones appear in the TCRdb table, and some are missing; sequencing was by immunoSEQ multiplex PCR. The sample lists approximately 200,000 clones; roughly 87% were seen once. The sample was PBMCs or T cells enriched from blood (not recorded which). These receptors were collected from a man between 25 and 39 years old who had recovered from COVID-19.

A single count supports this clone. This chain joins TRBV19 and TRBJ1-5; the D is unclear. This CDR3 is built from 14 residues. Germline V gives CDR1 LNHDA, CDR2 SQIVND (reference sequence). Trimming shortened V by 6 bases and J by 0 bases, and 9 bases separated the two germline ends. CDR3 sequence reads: CASSQAYSNQPQHF. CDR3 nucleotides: TGTGCCAGTAGCCAGGCGTATAGCAATCAGCCCCAGCATTTT.

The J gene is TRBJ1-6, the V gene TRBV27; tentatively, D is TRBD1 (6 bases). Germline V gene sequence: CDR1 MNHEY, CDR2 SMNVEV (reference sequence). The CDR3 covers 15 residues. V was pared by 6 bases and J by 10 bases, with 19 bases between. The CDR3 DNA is TGTGCCAGCAGCCGCCCGGGGACAAGTAGGTCACCCCTCCACTTT. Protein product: CASSRPGTSRSPLHF.

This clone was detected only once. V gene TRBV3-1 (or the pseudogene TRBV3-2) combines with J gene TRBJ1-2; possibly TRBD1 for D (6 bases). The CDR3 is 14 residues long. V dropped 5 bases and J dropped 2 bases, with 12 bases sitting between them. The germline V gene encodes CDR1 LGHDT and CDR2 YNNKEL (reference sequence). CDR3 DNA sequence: TGTGCCAGCAGCAATACTGGACAGAACTATGGCTACACCTTC. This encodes CASSNTGQNYGYTF.

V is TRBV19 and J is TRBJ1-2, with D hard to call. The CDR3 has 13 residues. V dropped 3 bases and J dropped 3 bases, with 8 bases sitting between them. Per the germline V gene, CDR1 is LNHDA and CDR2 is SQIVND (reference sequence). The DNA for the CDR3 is TGTGCCAGTAGTATTAAGAGTCACTATGGCTACACCTTC. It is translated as CASSIKSHYGYTF.

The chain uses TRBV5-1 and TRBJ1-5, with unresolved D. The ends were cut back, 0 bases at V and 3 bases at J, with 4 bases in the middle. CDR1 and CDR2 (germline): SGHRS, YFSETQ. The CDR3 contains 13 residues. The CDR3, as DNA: TGCGCCAGCAGCTTGGGAGACAATCAGCCCCAGCATTTT. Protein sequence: CASSLGDNQPQHF. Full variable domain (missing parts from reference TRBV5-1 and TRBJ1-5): KAGVTQTPRYLIKTRGQQVTLSCSPISGHRSVSWYQQTPGQGLQFLFEYFSETQRNKGNFPGRFSGRQFSNSRSEMNVSTLELGDSALYLCASSLGDNQPQHFGDGTRLSIL.

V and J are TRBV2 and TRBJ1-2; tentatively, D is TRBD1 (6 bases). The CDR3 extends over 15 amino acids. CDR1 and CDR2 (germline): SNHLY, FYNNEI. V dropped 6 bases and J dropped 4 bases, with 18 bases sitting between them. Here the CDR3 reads CASSHTGGQIYGYTF. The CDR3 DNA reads TGTGCCAGCAGCCATACGGGAGGACAGATCTATGGCTACACCTTC.

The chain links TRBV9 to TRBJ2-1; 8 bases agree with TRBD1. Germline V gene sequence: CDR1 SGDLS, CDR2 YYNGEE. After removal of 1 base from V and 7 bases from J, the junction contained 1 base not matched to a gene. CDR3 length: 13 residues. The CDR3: CASSVQGANEQFF. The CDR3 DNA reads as TGTGCCAGCAGCGTACAGGGGGCAAATGAGCAGTTCTTC.